A single sample is the source of the 25 T cell receptor beta chains below, sequenced in a study of blood T cells in healthy people across ages. A J-beta primer mix and a sample-barcoded 5' primer were used in a second PCR of roughly 6 to 11 cycles. A single record per CDR3 protein comes from TCRdb applying MiXCR to the 5' RACE reads. The sample gives roughly 800,000 distinct CDR3 sequences, roughly 60% of which show up once; about 20% is in the top ten. Sequencing used blood. The receptor set was obtained from a man younger than 45 in good health.

The rearrangement joins TRBV7-2 to TRBJ2-3; TRBD2 agrees at 13 bases. V was clipped by 0 bases and J by 0 bases; unmatched bases: 15. CDR1 is SGHTA and CDR2 is FQGNSA in the germline V gene. The CDR3 totals 22 residues. The CDR3 region has the DNA TGTGCCAGCAGCTTAGCCCGAGGGACTAGCGGGAAAGGGTCTTCTAGCACAGATACGCAGTATTTT. Its protein product is CASSLARGTSGKGSSSTDTQYF. The variable domain in full, completed from reference TRBV7-2 and TRBJ2-3, reads GAGVSQSPSNKVTEKGKDVELRCDPISGHTALYWYRQSLGQGLEFLIYFQGNSAPDKSGLPSDRFSAERTGGSVSTLTIQRTQQEDSAVYLCASSLARGTSGKGSSSTDTQYFGPGTRLTVL.

V and J are TRBV30 and TRBJ2-4, with 12 bases matching TRBD2. Germline CDR1 is GTSNPN and CDR2 is SVGIG (reference sequence). Trimming took 3 bases from V and 7 from J; bases not matched to a gene: 1. The CDR3 has 13 residues. In nucleotides, the CDR3 is TGTGCCTGGAGGGGACTAGCGGGCAACATTCAGTACTTC. Translating it yields CAWRGLAGNIQYF.

The chain carries TRBV11-2 and TRBJ1-2; D unresolved. The V gene lost 7 bases and the J gene lost 2 bases, with 14 bases spanning the gap. The CDR3 has 14 residues. The germline V gene has CDR1 SGHAT and CDR2 FQNNGV. The CDR3 sequence is CASTPQARNYGYTF. In nucleotides, the CDR3 is TGTGCCAGCACCCCTCAGGCCAGGAACTATGGCTACACCTTC.

This clonotype was observed a few times. The rearrangement links TRBV7-9 to TRBJ1-2; D gene unclear. Germline-derived CDR1 and CDR2 are SEHNR and FQNEAQ (reference sequence). This CDR3 spans 16 amino acids. V was cut by 4 bases and J by 0 bases, with 15 bases left in between. CDR3 coding DNA: TGTGCCAGCAGCTCAAGGGAGGACGGAGCTAACTATGGCTACACCTTC. Translated, it gives CASSSREDGANYGYTF.

The chain is built from TRBV20-1 and TRBJ2-5; 8 bases agree with TRBD1. The V and J ends lost 8 bases and 4 bases, in that order; junction bases with no gene match: 3. The CDR3 runs to 11 residues. From germline, CDR1 is DFQATT and CDR2 SNEGSKA (reference sequence). CDR3 in amino acids: CSTTGGETQYF. The CDR3 DNA sequence: TGCAGTACTACAGGGGGAGAGACCCAGTACTTC.

This chain connects TRBV6-6 to TRBJ1-1; TRBD1 matches at 9 bases. The germline CDR1 and CDR2 sequences are MNHNY and SVGAGI (reference sequence). The CDR3 has 16 amino acids. V lost 0 bases, J lost 6 bases, and 8 bases stayed unmatched. The CDR3 coding sequence is TGTGCCAGCAGTTACTCCGGGACAGGGACTTACGCTGAAGCTTTCTTT. This codes for CASSYSGTGTYAEAFF.

This clonotype was seen more than once but under ten times. This chain joins TRBV7-6 and TRBJ1-6, with D possibly being TRBD1 (6 bases). V was clipped by 5 bases and J by 8 bases, with 16 bases between them. Germline V gene data show CDR1 as SGHVS and CDR2 as FNYEAQ. CDR3 length: 15 amino acids. CDR3 amino acids: CASSGRDTGYSPLHF. CDR3 DNA: TGTGCCAGCAGCGGCCGGGACACGGGCTATTCACCCCTCCACTTT.

In its sample, this clonotype was seen a few times. This chain connects TRBV7-2 to TRBJ2-1; 9 bases fit TRBD2. Per germline, CDR1 SGHTA and CDR2 FQGNSA. There are 15 residues in the CDR3. J was trimmed by 6 bases and V by 3 bases; bases with no gene match: 6. CDR3 amino acids: CASSFERGAPNEQFF. As DNA, the CDR3 is TGTGCCAGCAGCTTTGAGCGGGGGGCCCCCAATGAGCAGTTCTTC.

V gene TRBV24-1 combines with J gene TRBJ2-1; 7 bases align to TRBD1. The germline CDR1 and CDR2 sequences are KGHDR and SFDVKD. This CDR3 comprises 15 residues. Trimming at V came to 2 bases and at J to 6 bases, leaving 6 bases not matched to a gene. The CDR3 region has the DNA TGTGCCACCAGTGATTGGACCGGGGACAGCAATGAGCAGTTCTTC. Translated: CATSDWTGDSNEQFF.

The chain is built from TRBV28 and TRBJ2-7; the D gene is possibly TRBD1 (6 bases). V lost 8 bases, J lost 2 bases, and 16 bases lay in between. The CDR3 covers 14 residues. Germline CDR1 is MDHEN and CDR2 is SYDVKM. The CDR3 spells CASYRGGAPYEQYF. CDR3 bases: TGTGCCAGCTACAGAGGGGGAGCACCCTACGAGCAGTACTTC. Full variable domain (rest looked up from reference TRBV28 and TRBJ2-7): DVKVTQSSRYLVKRTGEKVFLECVQDMDHENMFWYRQDPGLGLRLIYFSYDVKMKEKGDIPEGYSVSREKKERFSLILESASTNQTSMYLCASYRGGAPYEQYFGPGTRLTVT.

This clonotype showed up just a few times. The chain recombines TRBV6-6 with TRBJ2-1, with a tentative D call TRBD2 (7 bases). V lost 4 bases and J 5 bases, leaving 21 bases between the germline ends. Germline assignment: CDR1 MNHNY and CDR2 SVGAGI (reference sequence). The CDR3 has 17 amino acids. The CDR3, as DNA: TGTGCCAGCAGTTTCTTGGGGGGGCCAGAACCGGACAATGAGCAGTTCTTC. Translation gives CASSFLGGPEPDNEQFF.

This clonotype was counted ten times or more. The chain uses TRBV4-2 and TRBJ2-7, with D possibly TRBD1 on 6 matching bases. V was cut by 4 bases and J by 4 bases, with 14 bases left in between. CDR1 is LGHNA and CDR2 is YNFKEQ in the germline V gene. The CDR3 consists of 14 residues. The DNA for the CDR3 is TGTGCCAGCAGCCGGGACACAGAATCTTACGAGCAGTACTTC. Protein product: CASSRDTESYEQYF.

The rearrangement joins TRBV9 to TRBJ1-2; a possible D gene is TRBD1 (5 bases). Trimming removed 4 bases at V and 7 bases at J, with 14 bases between. The CDR3 loop spans 13 amino acids. Per germline, CDR1 SGDLS and CDR2 YYNGEE. This chain's CDR3 is CASSPGTRSGYTF. The DNA of the CDR3 is TGTGCCAGCAGCCCCGGGACCAGGAGTGGCTACACCTTC.

The chain combines TRBV7-6 with TRBJ2-1, with D unresolved. Deletions cut 7 bases from V and 6 bases from J, with 22 bases between. CDR3 length: 16 residues. Germline CDR1 is SGHVS and CDR2 is FNYEAQ. The chain's CDR3 is CASTRYLDDRGNEQFF. The DNA of the CDR3 is TGTGCCAGCACCCGATATTTGGATGACCGAGGCAATGAGCAGTTCTTC.

This clonotype was seen only a few times. The chain couples TRBV12-3 or TRBV12-4 to TRBJ2-3; D remains ambiguous. V was clipped by 0 bases and J by 5 bases, with 3 bases between them. CDR3 size: 12 residues. In nucleotides, the CDR3 is TGTGCCAGCAGTTTAGCGCAAGATACGCAGTATTTT. Translating gives CASSLAQDTQYF.

The chain employs TRBV7-9 and TRBJ2-7; the D gene is possibly TRBD1 (6 bases). V gave up 5 bases and J gave up 2 bases, with 16 bases separating them. The CDR3 consists of 15 residues. Germline V gene sequence: CDR1 SEHNR, CDR2 FQNEAQ (reference sequence). This CDR3 reads CASSNDRPLPYEQYF. The CDR3 DNA sequence: TGTGCCAGCAGCAACGACAGGCCCTTACCCTACGAGCAGTACTTC.

The chain recombines TRBV20-1 with TRBJ2-1; 8 nucleotides match TRBD2. The germline V gene has CDR1 DFQATT and CDR2 SNEGSKA (reference sequence). The CDR3 contains 15 residues. The ends lost 3 bases at V and 8 bases at J; junction bases unmatched: 12. As DNA, the CDR3 is TGCAGTGCTAGCGTGCCTAGCCGGGGGGGAGATGAGCAGTTCTTC. This gives the protein CSASVPSRGGDEQFF.

Turning to this clonotype: At one end, the junction sequence differs from germline, possibly due to a read error. V gene TRBV27 combines with J gene TRBJ2-1; no clear D. The germline V gene encodes CDR1 MNHEY and CDR2 SMNVEV (reference sequence). This CDR3 is built from 15 residues. The CDR3 sequence: CASSSRSEPLNGQFF. The CDR3 coding sequence is TGTGCCAGCAGTTCCCGGTCAGAGCCGCTTAATGGGCAGTTCTTC.

The rearrangement uses TRBV11-2 and TRBJ2-7; a weak D match, TRBD2 (5 bases). The CDR3 has 17 residues. Looked up from germline, CDR1 is SGHAT and CDR2 is FQNNGV. Trimming removed 5 bases at V and 3 bases at J, with 23 bases between. The CDR3 spells CASSAGGMRAVYYEQYF. DNA of the CDR3: TGTGCCAGCAGCGCAGGAGGAATGAGGGCCGTTTACTACGAGCAGTACTTC.

J is TRBJ2-3 and V is TRBV21-1; TRBD2 reflects the table's D call only, with no check against the DNA. TRBV21-1 is a pseudogene. There are 16 residues in the CDR3. The CDR3 region has the DNA TGTGCCAGCAGCACTTTAGCGGGGGGGCTCACAGATACGCAGTATTTT. It specifies CASSTLAGGLTDTQYF.

This clonotype was detected a few times. The rearrangement links TRBV20-1 to TRBJ2-1, with unresolved D. V lost 3 bases and J lost 4, with 10 bases in between. Germline V gene lookup returns CDR1 DFQATT and CDR2 SNEGSKA (reference sequence). The CDR3 is 13 residues long. The CDR3 DNA sequence: TGCAGTGCTAGGGGGAAAGCGTACAATGAGCAGTTCTTC. Translating it yields CSARGKAYNEQFF.

This clonotype occurred a few times. The V call is TRBV29-1, the J call TRBJ2-1; D gene uncertain. CDR1 is SQVTM and CDR2 is ANQGSEA in the germline V gene. This CDR3 has 11 amino acids. Trimming removed 3 bases from V and 9 bases from J, with 9 bases in between. The CDR3 DNA is TGCAGCGTTGAGGAGCGTCTTGAGCAGTTCTTC. Residues: CSVEERLEQFF.

In its sample, this clonotype was seen a few times. The V and J genes are TRBV20-1 and TRBJ2-1; no reliable D call. Germline loops: CDR1 DFQATT, CDR2 SNEGSKA (reference sequence). The CDR3 spans 11 residues. V lost 4 bases to trimming and J lost 10 bases, with 11 bases between them. The CDR3 DNA reads TGCAGTGCTAACCTATTTCAGGAGCAGTTCTTC. Protein sequence: CSANLFQEQFF.

The V call is TRBV2, the J call TRBJ1-2, with 9 positions matching TRBD1. Germline values: CDR1 SNHLY, CDR2 FYNNEI. With V trimmed by 6 bases and J by 6 bases, 5 bases remained unmatched. The length of the CDR3 is 13 residues. The CDR3 reads CASRTDRGNGYTF. The DNA of the CDR3 is TGTGCCAGCAGGACCGACAGGGGGAATGGCTACACCTTC.

Details on this clonotype: At one boundary the junction diverges from the germline segment, which might be a read error. This sequence joins TRBV7-2 and TRBJ1-2, with a possible D match to TRBD1 (5 bases). Germline CDR1 reads SGHTA; CDR2 reads FQGNSA. This CDR3 comprises 15 residues. CDR3 coding DNA: TGTGCCAGCAGCTTAGCGCCGGGGCCCAACTATGACTACACCTTC. It translates to CASSLAPGPNYDYTF.